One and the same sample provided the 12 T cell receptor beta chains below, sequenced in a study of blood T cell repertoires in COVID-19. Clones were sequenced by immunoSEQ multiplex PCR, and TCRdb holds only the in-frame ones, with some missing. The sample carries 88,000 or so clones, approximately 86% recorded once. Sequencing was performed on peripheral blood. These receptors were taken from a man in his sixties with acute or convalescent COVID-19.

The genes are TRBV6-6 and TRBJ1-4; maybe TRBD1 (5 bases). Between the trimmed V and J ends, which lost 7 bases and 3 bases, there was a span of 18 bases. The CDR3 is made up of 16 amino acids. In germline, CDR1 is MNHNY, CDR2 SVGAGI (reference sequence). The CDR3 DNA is TGTGCCAGCAACCGACAACAGGTCAACTCTAATGAAAAACTGTTTTTT. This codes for CASNRQQVNSNEKLFF.

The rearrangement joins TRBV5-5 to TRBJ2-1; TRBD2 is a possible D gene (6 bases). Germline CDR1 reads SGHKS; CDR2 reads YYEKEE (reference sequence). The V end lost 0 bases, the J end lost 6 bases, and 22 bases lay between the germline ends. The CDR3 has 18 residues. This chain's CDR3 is CASSLEETWNLGGNEQFF. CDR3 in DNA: TGTGCCAGCAGCTTGGAGGAGACCTGGAATTTGGGGGGCAATGAGCAGTTCTTC.

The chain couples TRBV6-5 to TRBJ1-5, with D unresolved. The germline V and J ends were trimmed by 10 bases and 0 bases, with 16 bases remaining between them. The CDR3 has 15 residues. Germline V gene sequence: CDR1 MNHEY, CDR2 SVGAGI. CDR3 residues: CATSIGRPSNQPQHF. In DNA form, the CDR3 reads TGTGCCACAAGTATCGGGAGACCTAGCAATCAGCCCCAGCATTTT.

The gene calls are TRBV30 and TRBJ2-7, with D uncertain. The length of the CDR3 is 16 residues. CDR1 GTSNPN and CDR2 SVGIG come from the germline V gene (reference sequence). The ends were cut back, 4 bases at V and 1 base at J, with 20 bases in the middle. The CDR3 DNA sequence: TGTGCCTGGACCCCCCCGGCAGGTCAGCAGTCCTACGAGCAGTACTTC. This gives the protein CAWTPPAGQQSYEQYF.

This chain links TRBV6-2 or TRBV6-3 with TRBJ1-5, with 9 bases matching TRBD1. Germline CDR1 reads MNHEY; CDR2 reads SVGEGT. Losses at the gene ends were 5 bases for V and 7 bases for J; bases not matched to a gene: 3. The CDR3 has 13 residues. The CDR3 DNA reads TGTGCCAGCAGTACAGGGGGCCGACAGCCCCAGCATTTT. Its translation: CASSTGGRQPQHF.

The CDR3 bases are TGTGCCAGCAGCCCCGGGGAGCGGGAGTCAGTTGACTACGAGCAGTACTTC. Protein: CASSPGERESVDYEQYF. The chain links TRBV12-1 to TRBJ2-7; the D call in the table, TRBD2, was not verified against the DNA. TRBV12-1 is flagged as a pseudogene. The CDR3 has 17 residues.

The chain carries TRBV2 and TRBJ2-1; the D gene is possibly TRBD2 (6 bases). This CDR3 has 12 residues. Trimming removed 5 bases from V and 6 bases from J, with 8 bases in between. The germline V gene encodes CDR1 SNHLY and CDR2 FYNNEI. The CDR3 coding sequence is TGTGCCAGCAGTACCGGGGGCAATGAGCAGTTCTTC. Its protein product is CASSTGGNEQFF.

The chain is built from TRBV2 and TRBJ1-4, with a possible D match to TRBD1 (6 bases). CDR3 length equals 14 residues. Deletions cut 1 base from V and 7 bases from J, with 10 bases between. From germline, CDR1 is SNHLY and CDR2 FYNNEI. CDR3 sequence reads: CASSEGGGGEKLFF. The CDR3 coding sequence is TGTGCCAGCAGTGAAGGGGGGGGCGGTGAAAAACTGTTTTTT.

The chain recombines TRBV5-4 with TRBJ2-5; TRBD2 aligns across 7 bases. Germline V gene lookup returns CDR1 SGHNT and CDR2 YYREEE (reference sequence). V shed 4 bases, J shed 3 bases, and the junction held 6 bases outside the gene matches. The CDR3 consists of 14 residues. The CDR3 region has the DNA TGTGCCAGCAGCCCGGGACTACCTAAAGAGACCCAGTACTTC. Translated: CASSPGLPKETQYF. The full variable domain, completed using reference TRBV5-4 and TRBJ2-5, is ETGVTQSPTHLIKTRGQQVTLRCSSQSGHNTVSWYQQALGQGPQFIFQYYREEENGRGNFPPRFSGLQFPNYSSELNVNALELDDSALYLCASSPGLPKETQYFGPGTRLLVL.

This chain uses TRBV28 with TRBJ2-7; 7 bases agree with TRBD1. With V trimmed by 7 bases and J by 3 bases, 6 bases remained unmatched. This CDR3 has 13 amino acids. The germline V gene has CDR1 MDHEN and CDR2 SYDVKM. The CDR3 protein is CASTLGGHYEQYF. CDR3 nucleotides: TGTGCCAGCACCCTAGGGGGCCACTACGAGCAGTACTTC.

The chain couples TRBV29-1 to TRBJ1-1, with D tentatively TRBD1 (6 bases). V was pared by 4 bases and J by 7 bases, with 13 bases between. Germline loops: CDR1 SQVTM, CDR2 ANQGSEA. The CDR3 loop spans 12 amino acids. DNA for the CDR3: TGCAGCGTTGGAACAGGGCAGATTGAAGCTTTCTTT. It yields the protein CSVGTGQIEAFF.

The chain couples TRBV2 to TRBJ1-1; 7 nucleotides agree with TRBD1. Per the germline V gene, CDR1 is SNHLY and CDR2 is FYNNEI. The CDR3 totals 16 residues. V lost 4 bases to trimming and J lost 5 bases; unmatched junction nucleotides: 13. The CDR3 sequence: CASSVPGGGLRTEAFF. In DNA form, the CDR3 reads TGTGCCAGCAGTGTACCAGGAGGGGGCTTAAGGACTGAAGCTTTCTTT. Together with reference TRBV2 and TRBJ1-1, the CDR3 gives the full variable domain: EPEVTQTPSHQVTQMGQEVILRCVPISNHLYFYWYRQILGQKVEFLVSFYNNEISEKSEIFDDQFSVERPDGSNFTLKIRSTKLEDSAMYFCASSVPGGGLRTEAFFGQGTRLTVV.